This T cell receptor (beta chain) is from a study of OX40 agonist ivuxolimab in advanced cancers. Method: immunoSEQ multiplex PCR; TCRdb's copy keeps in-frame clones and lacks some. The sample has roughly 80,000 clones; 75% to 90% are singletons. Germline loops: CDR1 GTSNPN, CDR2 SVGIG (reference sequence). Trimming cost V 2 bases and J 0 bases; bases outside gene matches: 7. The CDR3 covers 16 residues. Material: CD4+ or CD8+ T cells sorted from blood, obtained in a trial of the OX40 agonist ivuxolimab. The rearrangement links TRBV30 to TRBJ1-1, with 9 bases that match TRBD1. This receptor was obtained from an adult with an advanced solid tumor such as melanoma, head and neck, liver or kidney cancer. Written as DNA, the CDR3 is TGTGCCTGGAGTCCATGGACAGGGGTTTTGAACACTGAAGCTTTCTTT. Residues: CAWSPWTGVLNTEAFF.